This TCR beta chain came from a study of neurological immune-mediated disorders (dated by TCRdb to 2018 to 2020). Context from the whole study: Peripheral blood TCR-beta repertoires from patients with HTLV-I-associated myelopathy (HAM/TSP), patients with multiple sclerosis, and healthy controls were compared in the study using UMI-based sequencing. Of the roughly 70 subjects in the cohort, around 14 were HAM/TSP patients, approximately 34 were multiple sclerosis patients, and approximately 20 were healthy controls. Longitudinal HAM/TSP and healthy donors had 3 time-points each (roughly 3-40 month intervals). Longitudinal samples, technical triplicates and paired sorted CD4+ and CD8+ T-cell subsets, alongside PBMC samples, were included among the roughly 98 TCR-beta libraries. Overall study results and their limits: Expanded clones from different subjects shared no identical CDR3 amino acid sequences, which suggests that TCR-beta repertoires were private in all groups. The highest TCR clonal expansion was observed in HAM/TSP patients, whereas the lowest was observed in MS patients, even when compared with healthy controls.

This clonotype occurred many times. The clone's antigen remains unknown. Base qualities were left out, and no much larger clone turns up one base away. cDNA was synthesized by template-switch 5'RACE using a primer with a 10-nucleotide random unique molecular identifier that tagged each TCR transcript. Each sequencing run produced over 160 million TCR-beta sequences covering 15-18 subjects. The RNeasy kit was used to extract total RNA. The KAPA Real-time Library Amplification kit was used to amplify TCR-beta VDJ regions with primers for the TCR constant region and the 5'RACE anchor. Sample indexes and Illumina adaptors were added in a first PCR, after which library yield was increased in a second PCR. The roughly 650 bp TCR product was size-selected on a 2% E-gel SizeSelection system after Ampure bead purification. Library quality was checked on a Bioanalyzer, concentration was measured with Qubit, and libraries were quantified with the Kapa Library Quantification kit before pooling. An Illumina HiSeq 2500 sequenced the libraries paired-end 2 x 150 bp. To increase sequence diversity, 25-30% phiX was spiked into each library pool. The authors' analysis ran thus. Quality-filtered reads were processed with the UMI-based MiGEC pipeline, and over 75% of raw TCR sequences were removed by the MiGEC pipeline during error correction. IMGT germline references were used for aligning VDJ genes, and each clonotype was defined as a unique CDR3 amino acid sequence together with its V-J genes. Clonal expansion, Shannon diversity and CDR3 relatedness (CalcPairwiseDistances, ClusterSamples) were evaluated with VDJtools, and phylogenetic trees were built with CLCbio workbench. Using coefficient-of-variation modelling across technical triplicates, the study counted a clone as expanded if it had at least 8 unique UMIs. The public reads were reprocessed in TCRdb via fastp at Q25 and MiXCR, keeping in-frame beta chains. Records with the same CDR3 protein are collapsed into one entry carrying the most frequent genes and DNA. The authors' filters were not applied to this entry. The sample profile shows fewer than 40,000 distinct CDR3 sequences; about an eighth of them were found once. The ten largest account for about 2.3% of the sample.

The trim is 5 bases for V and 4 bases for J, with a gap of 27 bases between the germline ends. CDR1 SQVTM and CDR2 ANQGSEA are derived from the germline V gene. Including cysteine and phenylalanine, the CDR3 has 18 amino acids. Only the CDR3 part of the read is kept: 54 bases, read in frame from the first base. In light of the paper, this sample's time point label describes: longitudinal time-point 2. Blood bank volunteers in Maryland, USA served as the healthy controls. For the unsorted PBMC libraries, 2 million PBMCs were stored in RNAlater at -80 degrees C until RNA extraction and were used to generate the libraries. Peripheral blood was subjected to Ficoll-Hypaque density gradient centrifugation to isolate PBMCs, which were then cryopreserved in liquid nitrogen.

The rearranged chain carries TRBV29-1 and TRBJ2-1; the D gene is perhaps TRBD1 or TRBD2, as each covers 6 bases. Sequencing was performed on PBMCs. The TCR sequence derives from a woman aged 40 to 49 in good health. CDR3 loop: CSVLGGSAFPRGYNEQFF. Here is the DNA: TGCAGCGTTTTGGGGGGCTCTGCATTCCCAAGGGGATACAATGAGCAGTTCTTC.